The source of this T cell receptor beta chain is a study of blood T cell repertoires in COVID-19. Study details: Donors in the United States, Italy and Spain gave samples during acute or convalescent COVID-19. T cells, B-cell-depleted T cells, or PBMCs provided the cDNA or gDNA that served as material.

As processed by the authors: Estimates of nucleated cell counts were drawn from the amplification of reference gene primers. Repertoires were generated with immunoSEQ multiplex PCR, while TCRdb's copy carries only in-frame clones and drops some. V, J and clone size derive from that table, while D and trimming were established from the DNA sequence. The data hold some 670,000 clones, with 85% to 90% observed a single time. CDR1 and CDR2 (germline): MNHEY, SVGAGI. The CDR3 has 16 residues. With 2 bases removed from V and 3 bases from J, the gap between germline ends came to 16 bases. This chain links TRBV6-5 with TRBJ1-1; D possibly corresponds to TRBD1 (5 bases). This TCR was recovered from a woman under 30 with acute or convalescent COVID-19. The sample taken for sequencing was peripheral blood. The CDR3 loop is CASSYGAETRDTEAFF. The CDR3 nucleotides are TGTGCCAGCAGTTACGGGGCGGAGACCCGGGACACTGAAGCTTTCTTT.